The source of this T cell receptor (beta chain) is a study of T cells in women clearing cervical HPV infection. Whole-study context: Blood came at first lesion visit for cases, post-clearance for controls. For cases, blood was sampled a median approximately 150 days after lesion detection, interquartile range roughly 90 to 230 days.

Sequencing used immunoSEQ multiplex PCR; TCRdb keeps in-frame clones, though not all of them. Here the sample table reports fewer than 50,000 clones. Points on this clone: Its antigen is unidentified. The CDR3 end is not reached by the read, which stops 3 residues before it; the germline J gene fills it in.

Study results and limitations: Combining TCR richness with V gene abundances gave roughly 0.84 AUC.

This CDR3 region has 15 residues. Per germline, CDR1 WNHNN and CDR2 SYGVQD (reference sequence). V trimming: 4 bases; J trimming: 5 bases; junction bases outside the gene matches: 8. Each participant carried one incident cervical HPV16 infection only. This TCR derives from a woman aged 18-69 years with a cervical HPV16 infection that either progressed to CIN3+ or cleared (not recorded which). The source material was blood buffy coat. V gene TRBV10-1 combines with J gene TRBJ2-3; 8 bases line up with TRBD2. The CDR3 loop reads CASSGVAGGVDTQYF. The CDR3 DNA, read in part, is TGCGCCAGCAGTGGAGTGGCGGGAGGTGTAGATACG.